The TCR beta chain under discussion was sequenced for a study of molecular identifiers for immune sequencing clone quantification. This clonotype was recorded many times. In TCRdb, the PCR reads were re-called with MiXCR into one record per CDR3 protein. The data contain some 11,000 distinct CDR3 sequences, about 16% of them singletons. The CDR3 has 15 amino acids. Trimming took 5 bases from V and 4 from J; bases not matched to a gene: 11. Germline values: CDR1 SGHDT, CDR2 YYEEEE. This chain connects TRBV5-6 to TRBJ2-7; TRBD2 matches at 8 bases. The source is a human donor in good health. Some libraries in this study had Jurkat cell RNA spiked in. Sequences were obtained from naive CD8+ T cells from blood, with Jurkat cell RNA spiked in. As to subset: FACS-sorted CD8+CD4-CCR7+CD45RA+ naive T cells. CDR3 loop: CASSPRGLGEYEQYF. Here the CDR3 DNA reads TGTGCCAGCAGTCCGAGGGGACTAGGTGAATACGAGCAGTACTTC.